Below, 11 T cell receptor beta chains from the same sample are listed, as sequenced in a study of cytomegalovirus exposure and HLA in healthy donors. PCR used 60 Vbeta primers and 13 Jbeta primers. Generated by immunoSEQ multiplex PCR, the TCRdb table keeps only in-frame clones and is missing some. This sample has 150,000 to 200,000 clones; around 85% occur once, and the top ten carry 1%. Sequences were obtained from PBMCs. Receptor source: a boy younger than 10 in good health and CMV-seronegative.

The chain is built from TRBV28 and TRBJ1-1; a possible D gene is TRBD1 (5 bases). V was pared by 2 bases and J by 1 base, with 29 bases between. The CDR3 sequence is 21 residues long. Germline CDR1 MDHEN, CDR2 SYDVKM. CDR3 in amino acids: CASSLIFSLLDPGFTNTEAFF. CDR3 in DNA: TGTGCCAGCAGTTTAATTTTCTCACTCCTCGACCCAGGGTTTACGAACACTGAAGCTTTCTTT.

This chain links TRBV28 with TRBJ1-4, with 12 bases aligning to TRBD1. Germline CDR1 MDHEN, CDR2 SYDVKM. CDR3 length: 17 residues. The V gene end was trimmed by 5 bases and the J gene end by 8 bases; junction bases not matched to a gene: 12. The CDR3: CASSPGTGGVAEEKLFF. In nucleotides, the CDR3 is TGTGCCAGCAGTCCGGGGACAGGGGGCGTTGCAGAAGAAAAACTGTTTTTT.

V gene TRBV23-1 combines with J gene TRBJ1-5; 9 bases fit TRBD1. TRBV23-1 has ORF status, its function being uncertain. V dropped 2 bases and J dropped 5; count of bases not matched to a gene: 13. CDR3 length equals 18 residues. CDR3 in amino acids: CASSQTPSTDRGDQPQHF. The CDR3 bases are TGCGCCAGCAGTCAAACCCCGAGCACGGACAGGGGTGATCAGCCCCAGCATTTT.

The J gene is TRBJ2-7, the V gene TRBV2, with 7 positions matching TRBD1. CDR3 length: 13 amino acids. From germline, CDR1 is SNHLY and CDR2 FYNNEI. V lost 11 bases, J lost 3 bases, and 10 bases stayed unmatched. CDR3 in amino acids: CALKGQGVYEQYF. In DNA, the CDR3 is TGTGCCCTAAAGGGGCAGGGGGTCTACGAGCAGTACTTC.

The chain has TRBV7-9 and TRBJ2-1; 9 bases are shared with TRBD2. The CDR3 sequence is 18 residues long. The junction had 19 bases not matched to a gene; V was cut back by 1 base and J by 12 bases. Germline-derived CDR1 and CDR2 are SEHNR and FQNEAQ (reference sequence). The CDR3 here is CASSLVVGLIGGGAMQFF. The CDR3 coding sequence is TGTGCCAGCAGCTTAGTTGTCGGTTTGATCGGCGGGGGGGCAATGCAGTTCTTC.

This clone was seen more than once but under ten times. CDR3 bases: TGTGCCAGCAGTGAAGAGATGAGTGACAATCAGCCCCAGCATTTT. Protein product: CASSEEMSDNQPQHF. V and J are TRBV6-1 and TRBJ1-5, with no clear D. V lost 1 base, J lost 3 bases, and 10 bases lay in between. The germline CDR1 and CDR2 sequences are MNHNS and SASEGT. The CDR3 is made up of 15 amino acids.

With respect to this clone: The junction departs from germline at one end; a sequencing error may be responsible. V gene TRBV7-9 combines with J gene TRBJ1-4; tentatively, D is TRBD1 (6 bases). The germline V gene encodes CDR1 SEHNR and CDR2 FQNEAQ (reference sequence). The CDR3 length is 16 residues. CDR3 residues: CSSSLSRGATNEKLFF. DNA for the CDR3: TGTTCCAGCAGCTTATCCAGGGGAGCAACTAATGAAAAACTGTTTTTT.

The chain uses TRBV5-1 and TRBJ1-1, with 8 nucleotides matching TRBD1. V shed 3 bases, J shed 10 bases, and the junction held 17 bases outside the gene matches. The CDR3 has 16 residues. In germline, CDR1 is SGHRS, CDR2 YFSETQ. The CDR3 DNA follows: TGCGCCAGCAGCTCTGCCCTCCGGGACAGGTATGTAGGAGCTTTCTTT. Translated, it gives CASSSALRDRYVGAFF.

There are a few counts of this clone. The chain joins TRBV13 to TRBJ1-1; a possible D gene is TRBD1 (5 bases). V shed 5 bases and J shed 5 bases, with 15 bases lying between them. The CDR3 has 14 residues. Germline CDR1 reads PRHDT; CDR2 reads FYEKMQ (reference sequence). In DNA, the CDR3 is TGTGCCAGCAGCCCCGCAGGGTTGGGGACTGAAGCTTTCTTT. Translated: CASSPAGLGTEAFF.

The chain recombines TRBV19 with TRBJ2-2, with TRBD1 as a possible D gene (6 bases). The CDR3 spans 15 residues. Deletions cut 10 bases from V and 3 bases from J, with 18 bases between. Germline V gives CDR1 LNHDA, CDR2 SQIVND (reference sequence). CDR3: CATQDWTVYTGELFF. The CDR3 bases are TGTGCCACACAAGACTGGACAGTTTACACCGGGGAGCTGTTTTTT.

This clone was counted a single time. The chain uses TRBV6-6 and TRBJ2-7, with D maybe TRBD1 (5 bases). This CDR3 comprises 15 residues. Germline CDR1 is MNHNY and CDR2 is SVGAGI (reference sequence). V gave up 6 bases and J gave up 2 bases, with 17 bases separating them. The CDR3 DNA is TGTGCCAGCAGGTTAAGCCAGGGATCAACCTACGAGCAGTACGTC. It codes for CASRLSQGSTYEQYV.